This T cell receptor beta chain was captured by sequencing in a study of blood T cell repertoires in COVID-19 (TCRdb year 2020). Looking at the study overall: Collaborator samples came from the United States, Italy and Spain and covered acute and convalescent phases of COVID-19. The sample metadata nearly always contained a de-identified subject ID, COVID-19 status, age in years and sex. Where HLA class I and class II types were available, the types were taken from metadata supplied by the sample provider, not from assay-based typing. The samples were drawn from two sources: the first 160 participants of the ongoing ImmuneRACE study, and 950 to 1,500 subjects contributed by 6 global collaborators. The dataset comprised deeply sampled blood TCRbeta repertoires from subjects exposed to, actively infected with, or recovered from COVID-19. The prospective study material was composed of cDNA or gDNA derived from T cells, B-cell-depleted T cells, or PBMCs. The repertoires were released in a freely available public database intended as a resource for research on the immune response to SARS-CoV-2.

The germline V gene encodes CDR1 SGHTS and CDR2 YDEGEE. The CDR3 numbers 12 residues from cysteine through phenylalanine. Only CDR3 DNA remains: 36 bases, in frame from the first base. V gives up 3 bases and J gives up 9 bases, and the segment between their germline ends measures 10 bases. This clone was picked up one time. The clone's antigen remains unknown. No quality values exist for individual bases; no much larger clone is one base distant. What the work shows at the level of the full study, not this receptor alone: How much clinical and demographic metadata was included differed by source and by participant, and the metadata was provided uncurated.

In the prospective study, participants were roughly 18 to 90 years old, resided in fewer than 25 geographic areas of the United States, and were enrolled through a virtual design. To assign participants to cohorts, the prospective study relied on clinical history that participants themselves reported in a screening survey and a study questionnaire. ImmuneRACE Cohort 3 recovered participants were defined by two consecutive negative NP/OP PCR tests, healthcare professional clearance, or symptom resolution. Each participant in the prospective study had whole blood, serum and a nasopharyngeal or oropharyngeal swab collected by mobile phlebotomists. Prospective study participants could optionally give additional blood draws and questionnaires over an approximately 2-month period. Prospective study blood samples were shipped either frozen or at room temperature before DNA extraction. TCRbeta CDR3 regions were amplified from genomic DNA using the immunoSEQ Assay, a bias-controlled multiplex PCR. In the original analysis: The number of nucleated cells in each sample was estimated from the amplification of reference gene primers within the assay. Sequence reads were collapsed and filtered to measure the absolute abundance of every unique TCRbeta CDR3 rearrangement. Productive Simpson clonality was computed per sample as the square root of Simpson's diversity index over productive rearrangements. The source is immuneACCESS, and TCRdb retained only in-frame sequences with V and J called. Part of the clones is not carried over; for the studies checked, unresolved V genes explain less than half of this, and the remainder is unexplained. D and trimming come from the DNA, and the V and J calls and clone size come from that table. The sample records 370,000 or so clones, about 87% of which are singletons. In total, the top ten clones hold around 1.3% of the sample.

The sample was PBMCs or T cells enriched from blood (not recorded which). This receptor was obtained from a man under 40 who had recovered from COVID-19. Recombination connected TRBV5-8 to TRBJ2-1; the D gene cannot be resolved reliably. The CDR3 amino acid sequence is: CASSSPRFEQFF. Read as DNA, the sequence is TGTGCCAGCAGCTCCCCTAGATTTGAGCAGTTCTTC. The entire variable domain, with the stretches around the CDR3 drawn from the reference TRBV5-8 and TRBJ2-1 proteins, is EAGVTQSPTHLIKTRGQQATLRCSPISGHTSVYWYQQALGLGLQFLLWYDEGEERNRGNFPPRFSGRQFPNYSSELNVNALELEDSALYLCASSSPRFEQFFGPGTRLTVL.